This T cell receptor (beta chain) came from a study of response to subunit inactivated influenza vaccine. TCRdb called the RT-PCR reads again in MiXCR, with one record for every CDR3 protein. In the table there are 200,000 to 300,000 distinct CDR3 sequences, over 9% of which are singletons. With V trimmed by 5 bases and J by 6 bases, 6 bases remained unmatched. The CDR3 spans 12 residues. CDR1 and CDR2 from the germline V gene are GTSNPN and SVGIG (reference sequence). The chain links TRBV30 to TRBJ2-5, with 7 positions matching TRBD2. The TCR was taken from a man aged 45 to 65 who received an inactivated influenza vaccine. The sequencing here drew on non-naive T cells sorted from PBMCs, taken approximately 15 days before vaccination. Here the CDR3 DNA reads TGTGCCTGGGCGGGGGTAGGGCAGACCCAGTACTTC. Its translation is CAWAGVGQTQYF.